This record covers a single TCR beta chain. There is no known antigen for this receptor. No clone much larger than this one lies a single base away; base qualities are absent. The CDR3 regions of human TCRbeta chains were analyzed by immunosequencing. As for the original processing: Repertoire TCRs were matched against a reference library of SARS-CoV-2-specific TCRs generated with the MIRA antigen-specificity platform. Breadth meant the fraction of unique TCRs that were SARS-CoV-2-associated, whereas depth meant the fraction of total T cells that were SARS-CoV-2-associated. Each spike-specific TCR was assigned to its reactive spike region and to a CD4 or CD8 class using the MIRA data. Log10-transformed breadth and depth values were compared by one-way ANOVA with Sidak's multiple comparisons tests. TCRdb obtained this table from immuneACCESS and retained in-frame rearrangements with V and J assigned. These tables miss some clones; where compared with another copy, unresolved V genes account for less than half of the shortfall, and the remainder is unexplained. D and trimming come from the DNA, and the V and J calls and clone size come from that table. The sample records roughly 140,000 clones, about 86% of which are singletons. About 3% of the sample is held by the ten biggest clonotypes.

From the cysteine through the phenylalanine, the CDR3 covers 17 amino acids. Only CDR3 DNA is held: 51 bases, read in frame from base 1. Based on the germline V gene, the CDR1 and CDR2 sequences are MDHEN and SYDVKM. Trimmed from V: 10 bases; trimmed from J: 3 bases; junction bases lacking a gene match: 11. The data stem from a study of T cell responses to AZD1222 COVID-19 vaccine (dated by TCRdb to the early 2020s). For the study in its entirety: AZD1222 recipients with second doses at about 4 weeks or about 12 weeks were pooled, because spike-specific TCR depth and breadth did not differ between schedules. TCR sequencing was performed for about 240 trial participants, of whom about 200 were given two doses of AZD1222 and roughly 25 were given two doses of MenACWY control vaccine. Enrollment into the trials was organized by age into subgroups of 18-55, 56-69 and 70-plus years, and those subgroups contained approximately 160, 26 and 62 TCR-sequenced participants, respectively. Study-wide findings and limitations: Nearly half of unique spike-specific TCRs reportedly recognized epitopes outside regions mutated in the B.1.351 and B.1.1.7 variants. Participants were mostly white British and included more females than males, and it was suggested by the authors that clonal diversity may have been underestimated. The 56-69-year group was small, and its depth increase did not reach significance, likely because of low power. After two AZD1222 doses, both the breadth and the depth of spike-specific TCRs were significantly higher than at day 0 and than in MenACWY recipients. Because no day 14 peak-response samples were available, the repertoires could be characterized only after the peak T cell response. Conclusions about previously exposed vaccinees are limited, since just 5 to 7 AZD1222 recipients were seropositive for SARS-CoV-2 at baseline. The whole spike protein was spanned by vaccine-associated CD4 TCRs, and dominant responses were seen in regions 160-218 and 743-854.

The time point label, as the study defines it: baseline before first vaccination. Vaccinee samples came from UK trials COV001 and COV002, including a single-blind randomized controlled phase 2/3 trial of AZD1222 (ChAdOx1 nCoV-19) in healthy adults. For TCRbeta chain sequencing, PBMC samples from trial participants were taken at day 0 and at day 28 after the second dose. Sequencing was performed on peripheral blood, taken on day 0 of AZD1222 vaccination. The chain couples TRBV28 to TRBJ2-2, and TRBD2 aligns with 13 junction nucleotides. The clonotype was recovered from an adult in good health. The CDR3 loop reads CAIPQSGLAGDTGELFF. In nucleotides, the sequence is TGTGCCATTCCTCAATCCGGACTAGCGGGAGACACCGGGGAGCTGTTTTTT.